These T cell receptor beta chains were read from a single sample in a study of tumor-infiltrating T cells and Merkel cell polyomavirus. Some clones are missing from TCRdb's copy, which holds only in-frame ones; the method was immunoSEQ multiplex PCR. The table records around 25,000 clones, about 90% of them present only once. Sequencing was performed on lymph node tissue. Receptors were obtained from a man aged 45 to 65 with Merkel cell carcinoma. CDR3s include the opening cysteine and the closing phenylalanine or tryptophan.

j_call,v_call,cdr3_aa
TRBJ1-2,TRBV28,CASSLGTGRSGYTF
TRBJ1-4,TRBV19,CASSDREGEKLFF
TRBJ2-7,TRBV11-1,CASSRRGTGRQYEQYF
TRBJ2-5,TRBV5-4,CASSTGQHQETQYF
TRBJ2-7,TRBV28,CASSQDRVEQYF
TRBJ1-2,TRBV5-5,CASSSSGQNYGYTF
TRBJ1-3,TRBV30,CAWRTGAFLGWGNTIYF
TRBJ1-5,TRBV5-1,CASSTEGQLNQPQHF
TRBJ2-2,TRBV4-3,CASSRDRGWTGELFF
TRBJ1-3,TRBV28,CASSLSGSGNTIYF
TRBJ2-5,TRBV29-1,CSVNAGTGWGETQYF
TRBJ2-1,TRBV5-1,CASSRGLAGGSNEQFF
TRBJ2-3,TRBV5-1,CASSLATGGTDTQYF
TRBJ1-1,TRBV5-1,CASSLEQFNTEAFF
TRBJ2-7,TRBV23-1,CASTRLAGFTSYEQYF
TRBJ2-1,TRBV28,CASGKTGEDSAKFF
TRBJ2-1,TRBV5-1,CASNARSGVEQFF
TRBJ2-7,TRBV6-5,CASSGTGSSYEQYF
TRBJ2-7,TRBV5-8,CASSLGGGWGEQYF
TRBJ1-2,TRBV14,CASSQNTNFNYGYTF
TRBJ2-2,TRBV19,CASSIDQGWELTGELFF
TRBJ1-1,TRBV5-1,CASSSGHTMNTEAFF
TRBJ2-1,TRBV6-1,CASSDLAGGLYNEQFF
TRBJ2-2,TRBV7-3,CASSLTLAGVGGELFF
TRBJ2-3,TRBV9,CASSSLGSFTDTQYF
TRBJ2-7,TRBV5-4,CASSLASGTYEQYF
TRBJ1-1,TRBV11-2,CASSDNRGMNTEAFF
TRBJ1-2,TRBV6-5,CASNPQQGIKYGYTF
TRBJ2-3,TRBV9,CASSAPQAATTDTQYF
TRBJ2-1,TRBV4-3,CASSQSLAAYNEQFF
TRBJ1-1,TRBV27,CASSLWKADTEAFF
TRBJ2-2,TRBV5-6,CASSLDPDSYTGELFF
TRBJ2-7,TRBV30,CAWSVALTYEQYF
TRBJ2-7,TRBV28,CATTTGASHGQYF
TRBJ1-2,TRBV28,CASSFSQGFLFGYTF
TRBJ2-3,TRBV6-5,CASSPRDSRPGTQYF
TRBJ2-7,TRBV7-9,CASSSTSVDNSYEQYF
TRBJ1-1,TRBV6-1,CASSELGRALRMNTEAFF
TRBJ2-7,TRBV7-9,CASSLGGGSGSYEQYF
TRBJ1-1,TRBV9,CASSVATSNAEAFF